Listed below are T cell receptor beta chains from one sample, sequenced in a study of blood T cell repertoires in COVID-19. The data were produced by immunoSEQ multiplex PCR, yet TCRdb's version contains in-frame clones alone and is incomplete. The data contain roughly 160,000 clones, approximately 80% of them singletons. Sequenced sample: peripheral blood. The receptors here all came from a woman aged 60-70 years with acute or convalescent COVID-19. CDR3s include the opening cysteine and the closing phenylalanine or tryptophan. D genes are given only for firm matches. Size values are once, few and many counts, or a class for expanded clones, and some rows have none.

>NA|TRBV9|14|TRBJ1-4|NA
CASSVDSRNEKLFF
TGTGCCAGCAGCGTGGACAGCCGTAATGAAAAACTGTTTTTT
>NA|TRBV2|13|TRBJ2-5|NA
CASSGDYGETQYF
TGTGCCAGCAGTGGTGACTACGGAGAGACCCAGTACTTC
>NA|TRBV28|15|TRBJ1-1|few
CASSGTQRRDTEAFF
TGTGCCAGCAGTGGAACACAGCGGAGGGACACTGAAGCTTTCTTT
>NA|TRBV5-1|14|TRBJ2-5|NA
CASRAQAAGETQYF
TGCGCCAGCAGAGCACAGGCCGCCGGGGAGACCCAGTACTTC
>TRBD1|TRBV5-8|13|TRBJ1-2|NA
CASSLDRVGGYTF
TGTGCCAGCAGCTTAGACAGGGTCGGTGGCTACACCTTC
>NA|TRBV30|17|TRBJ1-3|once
CAWSRQGRLYSGNTIYF
TGTGCCTGGAGTAGGCAGGGCCGTCTTTACTCTGGAAACACCATATATTTT
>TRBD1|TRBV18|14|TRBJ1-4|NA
CASSPRGTDEKLFF
TGTGCCAGCTCACCCAGGGGGACGGATGAAAAACTGTTTTTT
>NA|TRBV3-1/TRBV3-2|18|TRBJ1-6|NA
CASSQGQVLGAHNSPLHF
TGTGCCAGCAGCCAAGGACAGGTCTTAGGAGCCCATAATTCACCCCTCCACTTT
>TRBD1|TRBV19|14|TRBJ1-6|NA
CASWDRVHNSPLHF
TGTGCCAGCTGGGACAGGGTTCATAATTCACCCCTCCACTTT
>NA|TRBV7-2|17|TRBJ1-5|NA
CASSLAYRDGSNQPQHF
TGTGCCAGCAGCTTAGCCTACCGCGACGGGTCAAATCAGCCCCAGCATTTT
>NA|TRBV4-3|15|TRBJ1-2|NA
CASSPQPQGTYGYTF
TGCGCCAGCAGCCCCCAGCCACAGGGAACCTATGGCTACACCTTC
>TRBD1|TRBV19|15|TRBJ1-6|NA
CATRDSISYNSPLHF
TGTGCCACAAGGGACAGCATCTCCTATAATTCACCCCTCCACTTT
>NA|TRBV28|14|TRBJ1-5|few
CASTAIGGDQPQHF
TGTGCCAGCACCGCCATAGGGGGAGATCAGCCCCAGCATTTT
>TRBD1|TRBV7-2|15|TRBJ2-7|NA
CASSVGQVFSYEQYF
TGTGCCAGCAGTGTTGGACAGGTCTTCTCCTACGAGCAGTACTTC
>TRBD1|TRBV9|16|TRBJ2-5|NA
CASSVGNRGIKETQYF
TGTGCCAGCAGCGTAGGAAACAGGGGAATAAAAGAGACCCAGTACTTC
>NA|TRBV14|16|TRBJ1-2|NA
CASSRTQGPVGYGYTF
TGTGCCAGCAGCCGAACGCAGGGTCCTGTGGGCTATGGCTACACCTTC
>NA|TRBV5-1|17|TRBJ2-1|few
CASSLDPLDSSYNEQFF
TGCGCCAGCAGCTTGGACCCCTTAGACAGTTCCTACAATGAGCAGTTCTTC
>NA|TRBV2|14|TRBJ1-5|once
CASRQNGGNQPQHF
TGTGCCAGCAGGCAGAATGGTGGCAATCAGCCCCAGCATTTT
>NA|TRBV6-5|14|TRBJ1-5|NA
CASRWTVEAQPQHF
TGTGCCAGCAGATGGACAGTTGAGGCGCAGCCCCAGCATTTT
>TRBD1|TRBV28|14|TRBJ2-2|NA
CASDDRAYTGELFF
TGTGCCAGCGATGACAGGGCGTACACCGGGGAGCTGTTTTTT
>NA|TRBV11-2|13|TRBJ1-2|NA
CASTRTDHYGYTF
TGTGCCAGCACTCGGACAGATCACTATGGCTACACCTTC
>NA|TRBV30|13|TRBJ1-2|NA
CAWSAGQGSGYTF
TGTGCCTGGAGCGCCGGGCAGGGGAGTGGCTACACCTTC
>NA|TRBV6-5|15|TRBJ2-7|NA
CASSYIEGKGYEQYF
TGTGCCAGCAGTTACATAGAGGGAAAGGGCTACGAGCAGTACTTC
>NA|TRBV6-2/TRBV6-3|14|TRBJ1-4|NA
CASSLQEPREKLFF
TGTGCCAGCAGTTTACAGGAGCCTCGTGAAAAACTGTTTTTT
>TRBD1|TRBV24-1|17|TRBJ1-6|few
CATSDLRGTGFNSPLHF
TGTGCCACCAGTGATTTGCGCGGGACAGGGTTTAATTCACCCCTCCACTTT
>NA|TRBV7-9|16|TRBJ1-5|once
CASSLSRPERNQPQHF
TGTGCCAGCAGCTTATCCAGGCCAGAACGCAATCAGCCCCAGCATTTT
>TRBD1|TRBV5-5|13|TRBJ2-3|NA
CASRIDRGDTQYF
TGTGCCAGCAGAATCGACAGGGGTGATACGCAGTATTTT
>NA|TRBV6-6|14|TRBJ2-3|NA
CASSYTGLIDTQYF
TGTGCCAGCAGTTATACGGGACTCATAGATACGCAGTATTTT
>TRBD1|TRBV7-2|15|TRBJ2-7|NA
CASSKGGTGTGEQYF
TGTGCCAGCAGCAAAGGGGGGACAGGAACGGGCGAGCAGTACTTC
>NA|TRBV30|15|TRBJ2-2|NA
CAWSVHTLSTGELFF
TGTGCCTGGAGTGTACATACCCTCTCGACCGGGGAGCTGTTTTTT
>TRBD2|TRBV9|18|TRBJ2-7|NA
CASSPWGSGGRSSYEQYF
TGTGCCAGCAGCCCCTGGGGTAGCGGGGGGAGGAGCTCCTACGAGCAGTACTTC
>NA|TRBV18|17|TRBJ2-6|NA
CASSRGLLFSGANVLTF
TGTGCCAGCTCCCGTGGGCTCCTTTTCTCTGGGGCCAACGTCCTGACTTTC
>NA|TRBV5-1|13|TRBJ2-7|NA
CASSSGSSYEQYF
TGCGCCAGCAGCTCCGGGAGCTCCTACGAGCAGTACTTC
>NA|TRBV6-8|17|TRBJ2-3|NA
CASSYSREGEGTDTQYF
TGTGCCAGCAGTTACTCGAGAGAGGGGGAAGGGACAGATACGCAGTATTTT
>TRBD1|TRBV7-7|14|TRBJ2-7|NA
CASRRTGPPYEQYF
TGTGCTAGCAGACGGACAGGACCCCCCTACGAGCAGTACTTC
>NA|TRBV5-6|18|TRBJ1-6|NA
CASSLAKSYPGIRSPLHF
TGTGCCAGCAGCTTGGCCAAATCTTATCCGGGGATCAGATCACCCCTCCACTTT
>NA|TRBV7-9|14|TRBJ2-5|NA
CASSSSGGRKTQYF
TGTGCCAGCAGCTCTTCCGGGGGTAGGAAGACCCAGTACTTC
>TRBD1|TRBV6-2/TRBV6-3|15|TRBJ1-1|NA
CASSYPRTGASEAFF
TGTGCCAGCAGTTACCCGAGGACAGGGGCTTCTGAAGCTTTCTTT
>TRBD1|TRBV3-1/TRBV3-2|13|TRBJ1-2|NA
CASSHRQGGGYTF
TGTGCCAGCAGCCACCGACAGGGGGGTGGCTACACCTTC
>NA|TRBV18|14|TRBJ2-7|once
CASSPPGVRYEQYF
TGTGCCAGCTCACCACCAGGGGTAAGGTACGAGCAGTACTTC
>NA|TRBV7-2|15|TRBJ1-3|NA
CASTSSRDSGNTIYF
TGTGCCAGCACCTCGTCCAGGGACTCTGGAAACACCATATATTTT
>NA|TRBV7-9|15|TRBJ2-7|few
CASSSWTGRSYEQYF
TGTGCCAGCAGCTCGTGGACTGGACGCTCCTACGAGCAGTACTTC
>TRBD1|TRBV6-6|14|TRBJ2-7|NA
CASRPRQGAYEQYF
TGTGCCAGCAGGCCGCGACAGGGGGCTTACGAGCAGTACTTC
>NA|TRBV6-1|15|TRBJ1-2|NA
CASSELVTLNYGYTF
TGTGCCAGCAGTGAATTGGTGACATTGAACTATGGCTACACCTTC
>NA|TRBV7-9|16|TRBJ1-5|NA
CASTKHRWVCDQPQHF
TGTGCCAGCACCAAGCACAGGTGGGTGTGTGATCAGCCCCAGCATTTT
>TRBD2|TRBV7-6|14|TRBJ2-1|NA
CASSSPGLGNEQFF
TGTGCCAGCAGCTCACCGGGACTAGGCAATGAGCAGTTCTTC
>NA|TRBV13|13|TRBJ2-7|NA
CASSLGVPYEQYF
TGTGCCAGCAGCTTAGGCGTCCCCTACGAGCAGTACTTC
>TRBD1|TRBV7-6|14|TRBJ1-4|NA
CASSLGTGGEKLFF
TGTGCCAGCAGCTTGGGGACAGGGGGTGAAAAACTGTTTTTT
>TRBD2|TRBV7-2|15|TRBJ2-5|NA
CASSLARTSAGTQYF
TGTGCCAGCAGCTTAGCTAGGACTAGCGCCGGGACCCAGTACTTC
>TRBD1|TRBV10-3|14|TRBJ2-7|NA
CAISPRQGNYEQYF
TGTGCCATCAGTCCGCGACAGGGGAACTACGAGCAGTACTTC